Here is one T cell receptor (beta chain) with its context. Sequencing was performed with immunoSEQ multiplex PCR; in TCRdb, only in-frame clones are kept and a portion is missing. Of around 110,000 clones listed, 84% are singletons. This sample is drawn from a study of blood T cell repertoires in COVID-19. Study background: T cells, B-cell-depleted T cells, or PBMCs supplied cDNA or gDNA.

The germline V gene encodes CDR1 MNHEY and CDR2 SVGAGI. The CDR3 consists of 13 residues. Trimming shortened V by 7 bases and J by 6 bases, and 13 bases separated the two germline ends. Sequenced sample: peripheral blood. The sequence came from a woman aged 55-69 years with acute or convalescent COVID-19. The V call is TRBV6-5, the J call TRBJ1-3; TRBD1 might be the D (6 bases). The CDR3 here is CASMTDSENTIYF. Written as DNA, the CDR3 is TGTGCCAGCATGACGGACAGCGAAAACACCATATATTTT.